This is a list of T cell receptor beta chains from one sample in a study of OX40 agonist ivuxolimab in advanced cancers. Some clones are missing from TCRdb's copy, which holds only in-frame ones; the method was immunoSEQ multiplex PCR. The data hold under 70,000 clones, with around nine tenths observed a single time. The input for sequencing was CD4+ or CD8+ T cells sorted from blood, taken in a trial of the OX40 agonist ivuxolimab. These TCRs come from an adult with an advanced solid tumor such as melanoma, head and neck, liver or kidney cancer. Both conserved end residues are part of each CDR3. Fields, in order: V gene, CDR3 length, CDR3 protein.

>TRBV19|16
CASSRRGTGDGYGYTF
>TRBV7-9|18
CASSPGRQTGATNEKLFF
>TRBV5-6|18
CASSLAGRYLPSNYGYTF
>TRBV7-9|14
CASSWGVTRDIQYF
>TRBV9|16
CASSPRGGTSGYEQYF
>TRBV18|15
CASSRRTGGTDTQYF
>TRBV15|12
CATSRGMEGYTF
>TRBV29-1|14
CSVEDQGAGNAQFF
>TRBV19|17
CASSPSGGTSVAYEQYF
>TRBV7-3|15
CASSLTGTGAYEQYF
>TRBV7-2|15
CASSSGGRGWETQYF
>TRBV5-1|13
CASSLELFNEQFF
>TRBV18|14
CASGRGGSTYEQYF
>TRBV19|20
CASSIDRLAGDSGVLSEQFF
>TRBV9|14
CASSAGGREEKLFF
>TRBV18|14
CASSPTSANTEAFF
>TRBV6-6|15
CASSYAASGFGWQYF
>TRBV28|12
CASNMGQYEQYF
>TRBV28|18
CASSLSRLPGGTKNIQYF
>TRBV5-1|13
CASRGRESGDYTF
>TRBV9|16
CASSVAGTSGYNEQFF
>TRBV5-1|14
CASSEQVLDTEAFF
>TRBV19|17
CASSIPGIWAGANVLTF
>TRBV28|14
CASSPTNGGNEQFF
>TRBV19|15
CASRRRTAGNQPQHF
>TRBV21-1|19
CASSNARMAGLTKLYEQYF
>TRBV29-1|13
CSVRWQQNTEAFF
>TRBV6-1|15
CASSEAIGDNYGYTF
>TRBV5-1|13
CASSFLDIYEQFF
>TRBV6-4|13
CASSVTGRDTQYF
>TRBV19|17
CASSITVGTGTRDEQYF
>TRBV5-1|16
CAIRDSRGSKGDTQYF
>TRBV6-6|14
CASTQGFSYNEQFF
>TRBV19|15
CASSPPGRANEKLFF
>TRBV7-3|14
CASSQGQGSHEQYF
>TRBV29-1|15
CSVRLGTGTNYGYTF
>TRBV19|19
CASSIRTGTTGWSSYEQYF
>TRBV10-1|14
CASSERPKNEKLFF
>TRBV7-9|16
CASSSGAGVSSYEQYF
>TRBV20-1|10
CSARLDQQFF